This entry concerns a single T cell receptor beta chain. Its target is not known. The sample comes from a study of T cell responses to AZD1222 COVID-19 vaccine. Findings and limits, study-wide: Baseline seropositives among AZD1222 recipients totaled only five or six. All repertoire sampling was performed exclusively after the peak T cell response. Nearly half of spike-specific TCRs reportedly go after variant regions that carry no mutations. Possibly, clonal diversity was underestimated; donors were largely white British and included more females.

This CDR3 has 17 amino acids. Germline V gene sequence: CDR1 SGHAT, CDR2 FQNNGV. Trimming cost V 0 bases and J 0 bases, with 12 bases left between them. Assay: immunoSEQ multiplex PCR; the TCRdb copy retains only in-frame clones and omits some. The profile covers roughly 130,000 clones, with roughly 94% appearing a single time and 6.6% taken by the ten largest. The chain combines TRBV11-2 with TRBJ2-1; D gene ambiguous. The sample in question was peripheral blood, obtained on day 0 of AZD1222 vaccination. The receptor comes from an adult in good health. Here the CDR3 DNA reads TGTGCCAGCAGCTTAGATCTCAAGATCAGCTCCTACAATGAGCAGTTCTTC. This translates into CASSLDLKISSYNEQFF.